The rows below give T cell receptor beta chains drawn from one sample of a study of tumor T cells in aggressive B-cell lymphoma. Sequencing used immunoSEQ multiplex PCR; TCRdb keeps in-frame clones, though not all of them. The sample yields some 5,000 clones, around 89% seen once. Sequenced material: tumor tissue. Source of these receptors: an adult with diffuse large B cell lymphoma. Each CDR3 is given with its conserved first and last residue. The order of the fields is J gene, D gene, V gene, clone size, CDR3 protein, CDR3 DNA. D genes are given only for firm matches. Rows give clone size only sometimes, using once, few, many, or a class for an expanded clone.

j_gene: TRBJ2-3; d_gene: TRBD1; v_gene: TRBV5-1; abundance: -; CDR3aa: CASRLLQGGVTDTQYF; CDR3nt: TGCGCCAGCAGATTACTACAGGGGGGAGTAACAGATACGCAGTATTTT
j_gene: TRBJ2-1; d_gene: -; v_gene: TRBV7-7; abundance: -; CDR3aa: CASSLDPFPGNEQFF; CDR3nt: TGTGCTAGCAGCTTAGATCCCTTCCCCGGCAATGAGCAGTTCTTC
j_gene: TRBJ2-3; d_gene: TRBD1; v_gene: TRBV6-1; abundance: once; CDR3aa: CASSDDRVVWYF; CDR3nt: TGTGCCAGCAGTGACGACAGGGTTGTGTGGTATTTT